Each of the 7 T cell receptor beta chains below was sequenced from the same sample in a study of early T cells in non-severe SARS-CoV-2 infection. TCRdb used MiXCR to reprocess the 5' RACE reads, holding one entry per CDR3 protein. The sample comprises about 50,000 distinct CDR3 sequences, about 10% of which are singletons, and about 15% rests with the top ten. The specimen sequenced was whole blood. These receptors originate from an adult who was a healthcare worker with PCR-confirmed SARS-CoV-2 infection or an uninfected control (not recorded which).

This clonotype was counted ten times or more. V usage is TRBV7-2 and J usage is TRBJ2-1; the match to TRBD2 covers 10 bases. The CDR3 is 15 residues long. The V segment lost 1 base and the J segment 3 bases; nucleotides outside the gene matches: 0. The germline gives CDR1 SGHTA, CDR2 FQGNSA. This CDR3 reads CASSLGTSGYNEQFF. The CDR3 DNA sequence: TGTGCCAGCAGCTTAGGGACTAGCGGCTACAATGAGCAGTTCTTC.

In the case of this clonotype: Given a much more abundant clone one base away, this may be a read error. The rearrangement links TRBV29-1 to TRBJ2-1; possible D gene TRBD2, 5 bases. Looked up from germline, CDR1 is SQVTM and CDR2 is ANQGSEA. The CDR3 loop spans 12 amino acids. CDR3 amino acids: CGVVAYYNEQFF. The DNA of the CDR3 is TGCGGCGTTGTAGCGTACTACAATGAGCAGTTCTTC.

The chain employs TRBV9 and TRBJ2-7; no definite D call. V gave up 3 bases and J gave up 0 bases, with 7 bases separating them. Germline V gene lookup returns CDR1 SGDLS and CDR2 YYNGEE. CDR3 size: 13 residues. For the CDR3, the DNA is TGTGCCAGCAGCGCCCCAGCCTCCTACGAGCAGTACTTC. This gives the protein CASSAPASYEQYF. The full variable domain, its missing parts supplied by reference TRBV9 and TRBJ2-7, is DSGVTQTPKHLITATGQRVTLRCSPRSGDLSVYWYQQSLDQGLQFLIQYYNGEERAKGNILERFSAQQFPDLHSELNLSSLELGDSALYFCASSAPASYEQYFGPGTRLTVT.

This clonotype was observed many times. The V call is TRBV7-9, the J call TRBJ1-2; weak D call: TRBD1 (6 bases). V was clipped by 0 bases and J by 2 bases, with 7 bases between them. CDR1 is SEHNR and CDR2 is FQNEAQ in the germline V gene (reference sequence). This CDR3 region has 14 residues. CDR3 bases: TGTGCCAGCAGCTTAGCCCAGGGGAACTATGGCTACACCTTC. Its protein is CASSLAQGNYGYTF.

This clonotype was detected many times. The genes are TRBV7-2 and TRBJ2-7, with 8 bases lining up with TRBD2. V lost 2 bases, J lost 4 bases, and 13 bases stayed unmatched. CDR3 length equals 17 residues. Germline CDR1 and CDR2: SGHTA and FQGNSA. The CDR3 nucleotides read TGTGCCAGCAGCTTACTGCCGACTAGCGTAAACCTATACGAGCAGTACTTC. This encodes CASSLLPTSVNLYEQYF.

The chain combines TRBV18 with TRBJ2-5; 13 bases map to TRBD2. Germline lookup yields CDR1 KGHSH and CDR2 LQKENI. The CDR3 totals 16 residues. V trimming: 0 bases; J trimming: 4 bases; junction bases outside the gene matches: 2. The CDR3 is CASSPPRLAGGETQYF. CDR3 DNA sequence: TGTGCCAGCTCACCACCAAGACTAGCGGGAGGAGAGACCCAGTACTTC.

This clonotype was counted at least ten times. The V and J genes are TRBV5-4 and TRBJ2-1; TRBD2 aligns across 12 bases. Germline V CDR1 and CDR2: SGHNT, YYREEE (reference sequence). V was pared by 0 bases and J by 6 bases, with 1 base of the junction left unmatched. The CDR3 runs to 15 residues. CDR3 nucleotide sequence: TGTGCCAGCAGCTTGGGACTAGCGGGAGCCAATGAGCAGTTCTTC. Its protein is CASSLGLAGANEQFF.